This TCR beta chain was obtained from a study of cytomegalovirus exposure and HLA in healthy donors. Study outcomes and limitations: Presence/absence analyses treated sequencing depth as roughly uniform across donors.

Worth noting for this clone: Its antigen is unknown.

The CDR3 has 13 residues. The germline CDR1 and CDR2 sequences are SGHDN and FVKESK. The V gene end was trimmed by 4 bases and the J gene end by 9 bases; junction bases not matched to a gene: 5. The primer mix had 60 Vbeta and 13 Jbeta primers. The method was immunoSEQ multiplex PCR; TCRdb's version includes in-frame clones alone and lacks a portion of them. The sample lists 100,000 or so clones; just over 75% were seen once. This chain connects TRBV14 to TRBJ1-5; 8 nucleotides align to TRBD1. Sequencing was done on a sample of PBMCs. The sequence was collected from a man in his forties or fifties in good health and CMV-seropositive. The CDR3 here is CASSRSDRAPQHF. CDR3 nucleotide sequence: TGTGCCAGCAGCCGATCGGACAGGGCGCCCCAGCATTTT.